This is a list of T cell receptor beta chains from one sample in a study of blood T cell repertoires in COVID-19. This table comes from immunoSEQ multiplex PCR, and its TCRdb copy is limited to in-frame clones, with some not included. The table has some 200,000 clones, approximately 84% seen once. Sequenced input: peripheral blood. The receptors here all came from a man older than 75 with acute or convalescent COVID-19. Each CDR3 is given with its conserved first and last residue. D genes are given only for firm matches. Some rows mark clone size as missing; the rest say once, few, many or name a class of expanded clone.

clone_size: -
d_call: -
v_call: TRBV5-3
j_call: TRBJ2-4
cdr3_nt: TGTGCCAGAAGCCTAGCGCCAGGACATCTAGCCAAAAACATTCAGTACTTC
cdr3_aa: CARSLAPGHLAKNIQYF

clone_size: -
d_call: -
v_call: TRBV5-1
j_call: TRBJ1-1
cdr3_nt: TGCGCCAGCACTGAAACAACAATGCAGGGGTCTGAAGCTTTCTTT
cdr3_aa: CASTETTMQGSEAFF

clone_size: -
d_call: TRBD1
v_call: TRBV2
j_call: TRBJ1-2
cdr3_nt: TGTGCCAGCAGTGAAACGGGACAGGGGTCCGGCTACACCTTC
cdr3_aa: CASSETGQGSGYTF

clone_size: -
d_call: TRBD1
v_call: TRBV5-6
j_call: TRBJ1-4
cdr3_nt: TGTGCCAGCAGCTCCCCGGGGACAGACGTTAATGAAAAACTGTTTTTT
cdr3_aa: CASSSPGTDVNEKLFF

clone_size: -
d_call: -
v_call: TRBV6-5
j_call: TRBJ2-2
cdr3_nt: TGTGCCAGCAGGGTGGGGGGGAACACCGGGGAGCTGTTTTTT
cdr3_aa: CASRVGGNTGELFF

clone_size: -
d_call: -
v_call: TRBV18
j_call: TRBJ1-5
cdr3_nt: TGTGCCAGCTCACCAGAGTGGTCTCAGCCCCAGCATTTT
cdr3_aa: CASSPEWSQPQHF

clone_size: -
d_call: -
v_call: TRBV27
j_call: TRBJ2-7
cdr3_nt: TGTGCCAGCAGTTTAAAGCCAGGGATCTCCTACGAGCAGTACTTC
cdr3_aa: CASSLKPGISYEQYF

clone_size: few
d_call: TRBD1
v_call: TRBV18
j_call: TRBJ1-5
cdr3_nt: TGTGCCAGCTCACCGAGTCCCGGGACAGGGAGCAATCAGCCCCAGCATTTT
cdr3_aa: CASSPSPGTGSNQPQHF

clone_size: -
d_call: TRBD2
v_call: TRBV28
j_call: TRBJ2-3
cdr3_nt: TGTGCCAGCAGCGACGGACTAGCGGGCACAGATACGCAGTATTTT
cdr3_aa: CASSDGLAGTDTQYF

clone_size: -
d_call: -
v_call: TRBV29-1
j_call: TRBJ2-5
cdr3_nt: TGCAGCGTTGAAGACACAGGGTCAGGGCCCCAGTACTTC
cdr3_aa: CSVEDTGSGPQYF

clone_size: -
d_call: TRBD1
v_call: TRBV27
j_call: TRBJ2-7
cdr3_nt: TGTGCCAGCAGTTTGTACCTCCCGGGACAGGGTTCCGAGCAGTACTTC
cdr3_aa: CASSLYLPGQGSEQYF

clone_size: -
d_call: TRBD1
v_call: TRBV3-1/TRBV3-2
j_call: TRBJ1-6
cdr3_nt: TGTGCCAGCAGGATTGGGACAGGCCTCAATTCACCCCTCCACTTT
cdr3_aa: CASRIGTGLNSPLHF

clone_size: -
d_call: TRBD2
v_call: TRBV7-3
j_call: TRBJ2-4
cdr3_nt: TGTGCCAGCAGCCTATTGGGGCGGGAGGGGGCCAAAAACATTCAGTACTTC
cdr3_aa: CASSLLGREGAKNIQYF

clone_size: -
d_call: TRBD1
v_call: TRBV4-2
j_call: TRBJ1-5
cdr3_nt: TGTGCCAGCAGCCTAATATTCGACAGGGGCGAGCCCCAGCATTTT
cdr3_aa: CASSLIFDRGEPQHF

clone_size: -
d_call: TRBD1
v_call: TRBV6-5
j_call: TRBJ1-2
cdr3_nt: TGTGCCAGCAGTTACGGGGACAGCTATGGCTACACCTTC
cdr3_aa: CASSYGDSYGYTF

clone_size: -
d_call: TRBD2
v_call: TRBV3-1/TRBV3-2
j_call: TRBJ2-3
cdr3_nt: TGTGCCAGCAGCCGGACTAGAGATACGCAGTATTTT
cdr3_aa: CASSRTRDTQYF

clone_size: -
d_call: -
v_call: TRBV7-6
j_call: TRBJ1-4
cdr3_nt: TGTGCCAGCACCTTAACTCGGGTCCGGGGGACAACTAATGAAAAACTGTTTTTT
cdr3_aa: CASTLTRVRGTTNEKLFF

clone_size: -
d_call: TRBD1
v_call: TRBV29-1
j_call: TRBJ2-5
cdr3_nt: TGCAGCTTTGACACAGGGGTTCGAGAGACCCAGTACTTC
cdr3_aa: CSFDTGVRETQYF

clone_size: -
d_call: -
v_call: TRBV28
j_call: TRBJ2-5
cdr3_nt: TGTGCCAGCATTTCACACCGGGTACAAGAGACCCAGTACTTC
cdr3_aa: CASISHRVQETQYF

clone_size: -
d_call: -
v_call: TRBV24-1
j_call: TRBJ1-5
cdr3_nt: TGTGCCACTGGAGCCTTTGAGAGCAATCAGCCCCAGCATTTT
cdr3_aa: CATGAFESNQPQHF

clone_size: -
d_call: TRBD1
v_call: TRBV9
j_call: TRBJ2-3
cdr3_nt: TGTGCCAGCATGGGACAGGGAGTTGGAGATACGCAGTATTTT
cdr3_aa: CASMGQGVGDTQYF

clone_size: once
d_call: -
v_call: TRBV12-5
j_call: TRBJ1-5
cdr3_nt: TGTGCTAGTGCCGTGGAGGGGCGAGATCAGCCCCAGCATTTT
cdr3_aa: CASAVEGRDQPQHF

clone_size: few
d_call: -
v_call: TRBV7-2
j_call: TRBJ2-2
cdr3_nt: TGTGCCAGCAGCTACGGCGGGGAGCTGTTTTTT
cdr3_aa: CASSYGGELFF

clone_size: -
d_call: -
v_call: TRBV7-9
j_call: TRBJ1-4
cdr3_nt: TGTGCCAGCAGCAGTACAGCGGCCCTTAATGAAAAACTGTTTTTT
cdr3_aa: CASSSTAALNEKLFF

clone_size: -
d_call: TRBD1
v_call: TRBV30
j_call: TRBJ1-2
cdr3_nt: TGTGCCTGGAGTGGGGACAGGGGCATGTATGGCTACACCTTC
cdr3_aa: CAWSGDRGMYGYTF

clone_size: few
d_call: -
v_call: TRBV18
j_call: TRBJ2-5
cdr3_nt: TGTGCCAGCTCACCACCCGGAGAGACCCAGTACTTC
cdr3_aa: CASSPPGETQYF

clone_size: -
d_call: -
v_call: TRBV2
j_call: TRBJ1-1
cdr3_nt: TGTGCCAGCAGAAGACAGGTGACCACTGAAGCTTTCTTT
cdr3_aa: CASRRQVTTEAFF

clone_size: -
d_call: TRBD2
v_call: TRBV7-2
j_call: TRBJ2-5
cdr3_nt: TGTGCCAGCAGCTGGATAGCGGGAGAGACCCAGTACTTC
cdr3_aa: CASSWIAGETQYF

clone_size: -
d_call: TRBD2
v_call: TRBV9
j_call: TRBJ2-5
cdr3_nt: TGTGCCAGCAGCGACCGACTAGCGGGAGGAAGACCGTCACAAGAGACCCAGTACTTC
cdr3_aa: CASSDRLAGGRPSQETQYF

clone_size: -
d_call: -
v_call: TRBV12-3/TRBV12-4
j_call: TRBJ1-4
cdr3_nt: TGTGCCAGCCAGGGGCTGAGTGAAAAACTGTTTTTT
cdr3_aa: CASQGLSEKLFF

clone_size: -
d_call: -
v_call: TRBV18
j_call: TRBJ2-1
cdr3_nt: TGTGCCAGCTCACCAGGCGGGACCTACAATGAGCAGTTCTTC
cdr3_aa: CASSPGGTYNEQFF

clone_size: -
d_call: TRBD2
v_call: TRBV7-2
j_call: TRBJ2-3
cdr3_nt: TGTGCCAGCAGCGGAAATTTGGCGGGAGGCACAGATACGCAGTATTTT
cdr3_aa: CASSGNLAGGTDTQYF

clone_size: few
d_call: -
v_call: TRBV11-2
j_call: TRBJ1-1
cdr3_nt: TGTGCCAGCAGCTTACTACCCAGGCAGGGTCCGAACACTGAAGCTTTCTTT
cdr3_aa: CASSLLPRQGPNTEAFF

clone_size: -
d_call: -
v_call: TRBV27
j_call: TRBJ2-5
cdr3_nt: TGTGCCAGCAGCGTAGTACCGGGTTCAGCGACCCAGTACTTC
cdr3_aa: CASSVVPGSATQYF

clone_size: -
d_call: TRBD1
v_call: TRBV19
j_call: TRBJ1-3
cdr3_nt: TGTGCCAGTAGCCTAGGGACAGCTGGAAACACCATATATTTT
cdr3_aa: CASSLGTAGNTIYF

clone_size: -
d_call: TRBD2
v_call: TRBV25-1
j_call: TRBJ2-7
cdr3_nt: TGTGCCAGCAGAGGAGAAAGCGGGAGCTTTCCCTACGAGCAGTACTTC
cdr3_aa: CASRGESGSFPYEQYF

clone_size: -
d_call: TRBD1
v_call: TRBV3-1/TRBV3-2
j_call: TRBJ2-6
cdr3_nt: TGTGCCAGCAGCCCGGGACAGCCTCAGGGGGCCAACGTCCTGACTTTC
cdr3_aa: CASSPGQPQGANVLTF

clone_size: -
d_call: -
v_call: TRBV29-1
j_call: TRBJ1-1
cdr3_nt: TGCAGCGTTGCCGGGGGGAACACTGAAGCTTTCTTT
cdr3_aa: CSVAGGNTEAFF

clone_size: few
d_call: -
v_call: TRBV9
j_call: TRBJ2-1
cdr3_nt: TGTGCCAGCAGCGTAGCTCGAGATGGTGAGCAGTTCTTC
cdr3_aa: CASSVARDGEQFF

clone_size: -
d_call: -
v_call: TRBV7-2
j_call: TRBJ1-1
cdr3_nt: TGTGCCAGCAGCTTAGGGGGACAACGCGCTGAAGCTTTCTTT
cdr3_aa: CASSLGGQRAEAFF

clone_size: -
d_call: -
v_call: TRBV7-3
j_call: TRBJ2-1
cdr3_nt: TGTGCCAGCAGCTTAAGCGCGGGCTCCTACAATGAGCAGTTCTTC
cdr3_aa: CASSLSAGSYNEQFF

clone_size: -
d_call: -
v_call: TRBV19
j_call: TRBJ1-1
cdr3_nt: TGTGCCAGTCGGACCTCCCTTCAAAGCGGAGCTTTCTTT
cdr3_aa: CASRTSLQSGAFF

clone_size: -
d_call: TRBD2
v_call: TRBV6-2/TRBV6-3
j_call: TRBJ2-2
cdr3_nt: TGTGCCAGCAGTTACATAGGCGGGGGGTACACCGGGGAGCTGTTTTTT
cdr3_aa: CASSYIGGGYTGELFF

clone_size: -
d_call: TRBD1
v_call: TRBV28
j_call: TRBJ1-5
cdr3_nt: TGTGCCAGCAGACCAAGGGGGCGATTGCTGCAGCCCCAGCATTTT
cdr3_aa: CASRPRGRLLQPQHF

clone_size: -
d_call: -
v_call: TRBV6-6
j_call: TRBJ1-1
cdr3_nt: TGTGCCAGCAGTTACCCGGAGGTGACCTGGGGCACTGAAGCTTTCTTT
cdr3_aa: CASSYPEVTWGTEAFF